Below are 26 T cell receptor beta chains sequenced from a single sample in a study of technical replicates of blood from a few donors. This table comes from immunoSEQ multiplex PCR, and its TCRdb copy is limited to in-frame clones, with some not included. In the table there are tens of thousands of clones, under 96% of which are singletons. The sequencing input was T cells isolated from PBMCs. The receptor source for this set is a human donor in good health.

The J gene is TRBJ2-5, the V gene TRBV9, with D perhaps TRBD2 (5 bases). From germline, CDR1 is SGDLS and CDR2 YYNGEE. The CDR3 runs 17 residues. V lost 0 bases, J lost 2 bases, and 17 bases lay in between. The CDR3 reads CASSVEPSLAYQETQYF. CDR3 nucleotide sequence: TGTGCCAGCAGCGTAGAGCCCAGCCTAGCCTATCAAGAGACCCAGTACTTC.

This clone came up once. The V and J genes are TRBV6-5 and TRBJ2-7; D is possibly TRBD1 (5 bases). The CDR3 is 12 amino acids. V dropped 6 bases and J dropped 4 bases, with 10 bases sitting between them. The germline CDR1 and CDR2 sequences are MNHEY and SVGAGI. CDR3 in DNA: TGTGCCAGCAGCCCCCAGGGTTACGAGCAGTACTTC. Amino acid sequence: CASSPQGYEQYF.

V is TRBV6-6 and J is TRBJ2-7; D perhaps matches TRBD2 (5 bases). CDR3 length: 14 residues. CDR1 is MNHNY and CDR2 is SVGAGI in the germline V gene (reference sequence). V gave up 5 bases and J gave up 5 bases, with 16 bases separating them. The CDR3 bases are TGTGCCAGCAGTGAGTCCCGGGGTCAGAACGAGCAGTACTTC. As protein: CASSESRGQNEQYF.

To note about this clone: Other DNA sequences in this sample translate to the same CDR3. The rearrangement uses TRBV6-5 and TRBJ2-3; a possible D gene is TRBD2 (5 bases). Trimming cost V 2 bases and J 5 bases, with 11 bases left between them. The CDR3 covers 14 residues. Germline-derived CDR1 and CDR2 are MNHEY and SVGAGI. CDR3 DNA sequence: TGTGCCAGCAGTTACGTTAGCCGGGGAGATACGCAGTATTTT. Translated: CASSYVSRGDTQYF.

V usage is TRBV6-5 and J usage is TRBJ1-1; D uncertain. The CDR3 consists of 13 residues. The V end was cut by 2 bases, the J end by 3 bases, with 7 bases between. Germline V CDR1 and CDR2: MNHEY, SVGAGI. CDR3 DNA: TGTGCCAGCAGTTACGGGGAGGACACTGAAGCTTTCTTT. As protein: CASSYGEDTEAFF.

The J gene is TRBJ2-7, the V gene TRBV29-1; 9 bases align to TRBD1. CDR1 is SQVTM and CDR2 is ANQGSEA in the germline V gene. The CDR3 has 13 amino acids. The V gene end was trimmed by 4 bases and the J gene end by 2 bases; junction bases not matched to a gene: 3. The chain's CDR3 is CSVAGTGPYEQYF. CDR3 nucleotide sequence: TGCAGCGTTGCTGGGACAGGGCCCTACGAGCAGTACTTC.

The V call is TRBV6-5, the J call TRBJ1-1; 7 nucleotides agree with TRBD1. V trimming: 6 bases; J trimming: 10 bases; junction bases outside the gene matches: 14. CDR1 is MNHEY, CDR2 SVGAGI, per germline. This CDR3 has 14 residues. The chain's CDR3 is CASSRGGGQSGAFF. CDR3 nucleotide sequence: TGTGCCAGCAGCCGAGGAGGGGGCCAATCGGGAGCTTTCTTT.

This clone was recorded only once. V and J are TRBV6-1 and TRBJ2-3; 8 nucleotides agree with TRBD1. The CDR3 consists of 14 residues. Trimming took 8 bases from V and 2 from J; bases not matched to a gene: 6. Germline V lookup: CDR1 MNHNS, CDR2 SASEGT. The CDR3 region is CASLKDRDTDTQYF. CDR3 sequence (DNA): TGTGCCAGCCTGAAGGACAGGGACACAGATACGCAGTATTTT.

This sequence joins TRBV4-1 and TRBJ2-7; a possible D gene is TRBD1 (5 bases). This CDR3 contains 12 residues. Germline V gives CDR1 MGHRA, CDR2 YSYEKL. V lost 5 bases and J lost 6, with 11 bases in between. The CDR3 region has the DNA TGCGCCAGCAGCTCTCTGGGGCGCGAGCAGTACTTC. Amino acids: CASSSLGREQYF.

Here the CDR3 DNA reads TGTGCCAGCAGCCAAGATTTGGCGGTCCGGGACAGGCCTCACGAGCAGTACTTC. It encodes CASSQDLAVRDRPHEQYF. The chain joins TRBV14 to TRBJ2-7, with TRBD1 identical over 8 bases. The junction had 15 bases not matched to a gene; V was cut back by 0 bases and J by 5 bases. Germline values: CDR1 SGHDN, CDR2 FVKESK. The CDR3 spans 18 residues.

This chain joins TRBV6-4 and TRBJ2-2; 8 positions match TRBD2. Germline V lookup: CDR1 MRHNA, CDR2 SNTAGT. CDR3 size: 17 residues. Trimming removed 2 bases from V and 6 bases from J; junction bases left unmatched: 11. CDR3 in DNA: TGTGCCAGCAGTGACCACCACCTAGCCGGGAGGGCCGGGGAGCTGTTTTTT. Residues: CASSDHHLAGRAGELFF.

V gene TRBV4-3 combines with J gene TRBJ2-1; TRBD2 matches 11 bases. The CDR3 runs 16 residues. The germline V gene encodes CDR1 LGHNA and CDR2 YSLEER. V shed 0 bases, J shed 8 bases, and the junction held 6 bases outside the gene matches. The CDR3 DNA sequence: TGCGCCAGCAGCCAAGAAGTAGCGGGAGGGACCGATGAGCAGTTCTTC. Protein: CASSQEVAGGTDEQFF.

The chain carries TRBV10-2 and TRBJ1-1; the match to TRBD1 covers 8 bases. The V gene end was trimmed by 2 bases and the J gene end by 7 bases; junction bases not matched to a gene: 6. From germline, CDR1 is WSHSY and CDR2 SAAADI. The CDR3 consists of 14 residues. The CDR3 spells CASSETGGSSEAFF. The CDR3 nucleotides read TGCGCCAGCAGTGAGACAGGGGGAAGTAGTGAAGCTTTCTTT.

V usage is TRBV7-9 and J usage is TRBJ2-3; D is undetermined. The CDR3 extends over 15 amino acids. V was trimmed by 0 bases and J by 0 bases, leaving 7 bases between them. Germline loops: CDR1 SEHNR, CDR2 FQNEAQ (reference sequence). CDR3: CASSLAVASTDTQYF. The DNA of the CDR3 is TGTGCCAGCAGCTTAGCGGTGGCTAGCACAGATACGCAGTATTTT.

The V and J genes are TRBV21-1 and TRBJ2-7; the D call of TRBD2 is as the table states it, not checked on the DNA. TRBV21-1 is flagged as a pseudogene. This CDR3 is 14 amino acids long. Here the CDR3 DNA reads TGTGCCAGCAGCAAAGACCGTCCGGCCTACGAGCAGTACTTC. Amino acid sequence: CASSKDRPAYEQYF.

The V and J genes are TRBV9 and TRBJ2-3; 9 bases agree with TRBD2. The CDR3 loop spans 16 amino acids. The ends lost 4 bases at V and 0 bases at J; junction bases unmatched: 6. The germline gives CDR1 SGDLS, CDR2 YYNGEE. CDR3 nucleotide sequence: TGTGCCAGCAGCCCCTTCCTAGCGGGAAGCACAGATACGCAGTATTTT. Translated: CASSPFLAGSTDTQYF.

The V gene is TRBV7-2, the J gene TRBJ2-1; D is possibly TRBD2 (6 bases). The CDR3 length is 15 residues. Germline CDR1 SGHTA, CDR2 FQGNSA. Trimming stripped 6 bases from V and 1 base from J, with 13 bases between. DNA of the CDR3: TGTGCCAGCAGTCGCGGGGCGGCATCCTACAATGAGCAGTTCTTC. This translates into CASSRGAASYNEQFF.

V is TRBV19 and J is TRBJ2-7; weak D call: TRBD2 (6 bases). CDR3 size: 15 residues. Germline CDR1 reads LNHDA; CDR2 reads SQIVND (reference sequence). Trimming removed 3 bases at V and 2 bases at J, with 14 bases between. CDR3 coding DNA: TGTGCCAGTAGTATTAGCGGCGCAAACACCTACGAGCAGTACTTC. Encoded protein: CASSISGANTYEQYF.

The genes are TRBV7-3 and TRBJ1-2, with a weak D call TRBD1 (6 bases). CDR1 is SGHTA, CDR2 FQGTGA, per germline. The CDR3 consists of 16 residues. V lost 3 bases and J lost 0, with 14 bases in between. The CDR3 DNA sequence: TGTGCCAGCAGCTTTTACAGGGCTGGGACTAACTATGGCTACACCTTC. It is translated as CASSFYRAGTNYGYTF.

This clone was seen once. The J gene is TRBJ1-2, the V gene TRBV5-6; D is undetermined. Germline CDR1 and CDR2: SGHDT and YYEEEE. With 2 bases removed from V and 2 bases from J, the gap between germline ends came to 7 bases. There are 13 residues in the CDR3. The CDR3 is CASSLEGNYGYTF. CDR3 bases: TGTGCCAGCAGCTTAGAGGGAAACTATGGCTACACCTTC.

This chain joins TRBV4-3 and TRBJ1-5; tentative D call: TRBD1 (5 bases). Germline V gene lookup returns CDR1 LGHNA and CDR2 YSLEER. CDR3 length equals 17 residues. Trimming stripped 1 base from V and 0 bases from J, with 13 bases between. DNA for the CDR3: TGCGCCAGCAGCCAAGCGTTAGGGGTATATAGCAATCAGCCCCAGCATTTT. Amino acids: CASSQALGVYSNQPQHF.

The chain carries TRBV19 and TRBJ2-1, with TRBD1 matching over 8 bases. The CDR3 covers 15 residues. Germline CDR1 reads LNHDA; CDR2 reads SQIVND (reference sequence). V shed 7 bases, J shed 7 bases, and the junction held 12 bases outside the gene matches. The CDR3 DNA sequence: TGTGCCAGTAAGCACCGACAGGGGCCCGTGAATGAGCAGTTCTTC. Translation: CASKHRQGPVNEQFF.

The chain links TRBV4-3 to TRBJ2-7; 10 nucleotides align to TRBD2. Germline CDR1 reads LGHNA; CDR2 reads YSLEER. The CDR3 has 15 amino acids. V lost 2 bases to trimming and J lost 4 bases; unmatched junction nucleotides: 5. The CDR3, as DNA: TGCGCCAGCAGCCAACTAACTAGCGGGATGTACGAGCAGTACTTC. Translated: CASSQLTSGMYEQYF.

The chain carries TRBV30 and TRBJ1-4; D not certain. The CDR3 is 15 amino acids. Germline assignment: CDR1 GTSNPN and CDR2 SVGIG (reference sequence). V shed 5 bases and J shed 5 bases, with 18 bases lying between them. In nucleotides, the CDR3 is TGTGCCTGGGATGGTCTCACCCCTCGGAATGAAAAACTGTTTTTT. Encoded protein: CAWDGLTPRNEKLFF.

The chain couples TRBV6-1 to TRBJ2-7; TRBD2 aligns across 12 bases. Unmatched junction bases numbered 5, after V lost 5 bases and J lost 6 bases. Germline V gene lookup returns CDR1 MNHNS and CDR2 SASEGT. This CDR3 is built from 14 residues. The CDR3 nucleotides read TGTGCCAGCAGTCGACTAGCGGGAGCTGGCGAGCAGTACTTC. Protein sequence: CASSRLAGAGEQYF.

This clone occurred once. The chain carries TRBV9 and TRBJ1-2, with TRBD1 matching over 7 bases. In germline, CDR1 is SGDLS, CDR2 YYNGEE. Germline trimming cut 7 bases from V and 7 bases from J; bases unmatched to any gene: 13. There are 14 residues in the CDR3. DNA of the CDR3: TGTGCCAGCCAGGGGGAAGGGGCCAAGCGTGGCTACACCTTC. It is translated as CASQGEGAKRGYTF. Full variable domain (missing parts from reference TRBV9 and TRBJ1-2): DSGVTQTPKHLITATGQRVTLRCSPRSGDLSVYWYQQSLDQGLQFLIQYYNGEERAKGNILERFSAQQFPDLHSELNLSSLELGDSALYFCASQGEGAKRGYTFGSGTRLTVV.